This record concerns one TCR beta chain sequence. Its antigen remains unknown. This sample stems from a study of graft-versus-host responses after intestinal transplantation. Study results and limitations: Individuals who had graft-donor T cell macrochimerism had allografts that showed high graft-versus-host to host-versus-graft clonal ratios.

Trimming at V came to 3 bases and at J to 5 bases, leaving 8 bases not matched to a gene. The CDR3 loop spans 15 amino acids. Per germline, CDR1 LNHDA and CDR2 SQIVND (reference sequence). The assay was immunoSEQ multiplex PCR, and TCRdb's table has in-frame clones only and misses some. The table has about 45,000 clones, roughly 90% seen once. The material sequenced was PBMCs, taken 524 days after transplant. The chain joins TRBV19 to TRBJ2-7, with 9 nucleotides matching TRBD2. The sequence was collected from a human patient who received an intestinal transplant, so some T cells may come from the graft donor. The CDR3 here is CASSILAGVLHEQYF. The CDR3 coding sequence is TGTGCCAGTAGTATTTTAGCGGGAGTACTCCACGAGCAGTACTTC.